This TCR beta chain came from a study of blood T cell repertoires in COVID-19. Overall study context: The samples span acute and convalescent COVID-19 from the United States, Italy and Spain.

Clones were read by immunoSEQ multiplex PCR, and TCRdb kept only the in-frame ones, dropping some. Altogether 90,000 to 120,000 clones are present, more than 70% being singletons, with the ten largest covering under 5.5%. V was pared by 1 base and J by 2 bases, with 15 bases between. Germline loops: CDR1 SEHNR, CDR2 FQNEAQ (reference sequence). The CDR3 runs 17 residues. What was sequenced was peripheral blood. This chain connects TRBV7-9 to TRBJ1-5; D is perhaps TRBD1 (6 bases). The source is a man aged 35 to 55 with active or convalescent COVID-19. CDR3 bases: TGTGCCAGCAGCTTAGGATCGGCTGGGGGCCGCAATCAGCCCCAGCATTTT. Its translation is CASSLGSAGGRNQPQHF.